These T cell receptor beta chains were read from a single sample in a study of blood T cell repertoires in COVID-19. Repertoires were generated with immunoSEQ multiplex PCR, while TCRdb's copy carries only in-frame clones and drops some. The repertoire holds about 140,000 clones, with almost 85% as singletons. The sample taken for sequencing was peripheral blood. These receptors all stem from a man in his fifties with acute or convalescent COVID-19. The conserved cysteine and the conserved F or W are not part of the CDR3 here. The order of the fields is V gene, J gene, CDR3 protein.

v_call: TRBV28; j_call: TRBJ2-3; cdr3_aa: ASSWATDTQY
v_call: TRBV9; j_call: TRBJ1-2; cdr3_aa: ASSTPGQGHYGYT
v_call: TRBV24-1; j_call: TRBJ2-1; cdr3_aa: ATGARTSGYNEQF
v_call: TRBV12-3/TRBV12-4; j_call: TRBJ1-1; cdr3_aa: ASSFGENTEAF
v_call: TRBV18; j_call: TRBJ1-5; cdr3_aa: ASSPNRDNQPQH
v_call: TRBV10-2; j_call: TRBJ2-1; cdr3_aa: ASTRRGGYNEQF
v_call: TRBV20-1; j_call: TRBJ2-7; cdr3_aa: SARSNEQY
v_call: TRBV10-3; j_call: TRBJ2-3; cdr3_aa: AISESEGSAGDTQY
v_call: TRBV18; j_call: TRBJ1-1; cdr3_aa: ASSPRNRPNTEAF
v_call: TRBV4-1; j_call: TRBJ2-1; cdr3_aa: ASSQLPGLAGVPRSYNEQF
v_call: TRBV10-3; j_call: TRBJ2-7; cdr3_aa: AIRQTSGGANEQY
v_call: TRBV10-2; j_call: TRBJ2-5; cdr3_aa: ASENRKETQY
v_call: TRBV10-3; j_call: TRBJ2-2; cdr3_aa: AISYRETGELF
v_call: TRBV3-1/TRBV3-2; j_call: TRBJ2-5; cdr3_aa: ASSLSWTSGETQY
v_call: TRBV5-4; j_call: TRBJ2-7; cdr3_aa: ASSQSGTGISYEQY
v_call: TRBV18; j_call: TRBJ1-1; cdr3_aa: ASSPQNRVTEAF
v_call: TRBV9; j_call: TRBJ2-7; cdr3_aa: ASSVGTSEQY
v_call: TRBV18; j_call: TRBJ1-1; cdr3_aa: ASSPRVREAF
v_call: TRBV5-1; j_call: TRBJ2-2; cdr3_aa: ASSREVTGELF
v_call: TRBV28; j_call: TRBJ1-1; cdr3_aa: ASTREEGLNTEAF